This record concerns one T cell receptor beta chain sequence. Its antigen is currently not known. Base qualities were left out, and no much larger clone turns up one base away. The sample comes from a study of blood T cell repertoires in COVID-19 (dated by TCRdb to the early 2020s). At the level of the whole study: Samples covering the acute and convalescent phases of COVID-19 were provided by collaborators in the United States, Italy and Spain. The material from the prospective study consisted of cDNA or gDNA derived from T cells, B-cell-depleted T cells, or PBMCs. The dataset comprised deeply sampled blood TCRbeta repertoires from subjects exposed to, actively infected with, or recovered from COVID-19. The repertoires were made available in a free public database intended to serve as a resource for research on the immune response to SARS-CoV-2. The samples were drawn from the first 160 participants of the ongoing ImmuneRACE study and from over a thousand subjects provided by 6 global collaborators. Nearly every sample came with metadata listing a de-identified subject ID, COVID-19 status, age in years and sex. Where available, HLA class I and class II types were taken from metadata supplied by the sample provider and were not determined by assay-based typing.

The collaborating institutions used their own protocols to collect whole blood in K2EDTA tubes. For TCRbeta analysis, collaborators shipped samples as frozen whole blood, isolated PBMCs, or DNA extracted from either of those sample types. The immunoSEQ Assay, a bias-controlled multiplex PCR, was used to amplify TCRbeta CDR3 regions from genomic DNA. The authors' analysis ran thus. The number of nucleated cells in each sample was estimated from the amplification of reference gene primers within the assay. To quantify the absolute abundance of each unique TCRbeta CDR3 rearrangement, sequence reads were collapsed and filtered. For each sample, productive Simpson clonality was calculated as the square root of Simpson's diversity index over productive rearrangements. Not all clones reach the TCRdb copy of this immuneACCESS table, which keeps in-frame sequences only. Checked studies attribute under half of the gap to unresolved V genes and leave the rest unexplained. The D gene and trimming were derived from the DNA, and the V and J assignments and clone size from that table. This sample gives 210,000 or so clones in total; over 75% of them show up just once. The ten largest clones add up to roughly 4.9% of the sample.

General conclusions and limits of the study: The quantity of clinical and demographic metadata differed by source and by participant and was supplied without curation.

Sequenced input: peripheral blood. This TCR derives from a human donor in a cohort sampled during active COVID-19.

The CDR3 has the sequence CSASIPSGSYNEQFF. Read as DNA, the sequence is TGCAGTGCTAGTATCCCTAGCGGATCCTACAATGAGCAGTTCTTC. The rearrangement joined TRBV20-1 to TRBJ2-1; 7 central bases correspond to TRBD2. Its CDR3 holds 15 amino acids, cysteine through phenylalanine. The entry retains the CDR3 DNA only, 45 bases that are in frame from base 1. Via the germline V gene (reference sequence), CDR1 is DFQATT and CDR2 SNEGSKA. Relative to germline, V is missing 3 bases and J is missing 1 base, with 6 bases of the junction outside any gene match.